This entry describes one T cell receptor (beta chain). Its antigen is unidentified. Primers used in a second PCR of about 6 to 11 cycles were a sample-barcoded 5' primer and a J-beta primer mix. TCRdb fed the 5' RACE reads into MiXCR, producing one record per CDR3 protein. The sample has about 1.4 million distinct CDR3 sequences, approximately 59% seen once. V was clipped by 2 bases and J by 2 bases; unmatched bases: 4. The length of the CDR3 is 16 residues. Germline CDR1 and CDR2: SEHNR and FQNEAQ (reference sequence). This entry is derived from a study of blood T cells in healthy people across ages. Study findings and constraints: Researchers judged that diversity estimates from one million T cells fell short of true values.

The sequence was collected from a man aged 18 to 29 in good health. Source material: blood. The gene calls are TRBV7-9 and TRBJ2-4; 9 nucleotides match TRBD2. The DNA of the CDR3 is TGTGCCAGCAGCTTATCTGCGGGAGGGACCAAAAACATTCAGTACTTC. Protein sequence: CASSLSAGGTKNIQYF.